Listed below are T cell receptor beta chains from one sample, sequenced in a study of cytotoxic CD8 clonotypes in ibrutinib-treated CLL. Only in-frame clones appear in the TCRdb table, and some are missing; sequencing was by immunoSEQ multiplex PCR. The top ten hold approximately 10% of the sample, which has about 200,000 clones, nearly 80% seen once. Sequencing used PBMCs, obtained after 12 months of ibrutinib treatment. The receptors derive from a human donor with chronic lymphocytic leukemia. CDR3s leave out the opening cysteine and the closing phenylalanine or tryptophan. The order of the fields is D gene, J gene, V gene, CDR3 protein. A D gene is named only where the DNA matches it firmly.

D: -; J: TRBJ2-7; V: TRBV7-9; CDR3: ASSLAGHRTDHEQY
D: TRBD1; J: TRBJ2-1; V: TRBV7-9; CDR3: ASSSGQGNRNEQF
D: -; J: TRBJ1-1; V: TRBV19; CDR3: ASSIVSALNTEAF
D: TRBD2; J: TRBJ2-5; V: TRBV19; CDR3: ASSIYPSGGAETQY
D: -; J: TRBJ2-7; V: TRBV30; CDR3: AWAKGYEQY
D: -; J: TRBJ2-5; V: TRBV5-1; CDR3: ASSLVLGETQY
D: -; J: TRBJ1-2; V: TRBV14; CDR3: ASSQGEGGYGYT
D: -; J: TRBJ2-1; V: TRBV13; CDR3: ASSPAGTYNEQF
D: -; J: TRBJ2-7; V: TRBV6-5; CDR3: ASTPRANHEQY
D: TRBD2; J: TRBJ2-1; V: TRBV15; CDR3: ATSRAGGGEQF